The table lists the clone carrying this TCR beta chain with a few counts. Its antigen is unknown. The sample is drawn from a study of human T cells and chemical hapten exposure. Study details: Donors were sensitized with 2% DPC on the upper inner arm.

General study findings and limits: There was no change with DPC sensitization in TCRs above 1 in 1000 frequency.

The CDR3 has 15 residues. J lost 5 bases, V lost 5 bases, and 12 bases had no gene match. Germline loops: CDR1 DFQATT, CDR2 SNEGSKA (reference sequence). As for time point: patch test 2, 6 weeks after DPC sensitization. Treatment: therapeutic diphenylcyclopropenone sensitization with weekly scalp DPC. MiXCR was run by TCRdb on the RACE reads, yielding one entry per CDR3 protein. This sample carries approximately 75,000 distinct CDR3 sequences, about 9% of them seen once, and the ten largest clones take 3% to 4.5%. The rearrangement uses TRBV20-1 and TRBJ2-5, with 9 positions matching TRBD1. The clonotype originates from a woman in her 50s with alopecia areata. Some clones in this sample may be carry-over from other donors' samples. The sequencing used whole blood, collected in connection with sensitization to the hapten diphenylcyclopropenone (DPC). The CDR3 sequence is CSAVLQGAGRETQYF. For the CDR3, the DNA is TGCAGTGCTGTCTTACAGGGGGCTGGCCGGGAGACCCAGTACTTC.